The 20 T cell receptor beta chains below were found in one sample sequenced in a study of early T cells in non-severe SARS-CoV-2 infection. TCRdb processed the 5' RACE reads anew with MiXCR; each CDR3 protein has one entry. The sample consists of about 30,000 distinct CDR3 sequences, 3.5% to 4.5% of them appearing once. The material sequenced was whole blood. Receptors were obtained from an adult who was a healthcare worker with PCR-confirmed SARS-CoV-2 infection or an uninfected control (not recorded which).

This clonotype was seen at least ten times. The rearrangement uses TRBV6-4 and TRBJ2-2, with D maybe TRBD1 (6 bases). CDR1 MRHNA and CDR2 SNTAGT come from the germline V gene. This CDR3 is built from 15 residues. The V and J ends lost 0 bases and 1 base respectively, with 6 bases between them. The DNA for the CDR3 is TGTGCCAGCAGTGACTCGGGACAGAACACCGGGGAGCTGTTTTTT. It encodes CASSDSGQNTGELFF.

This clonotype qualifies as medium-sized (0.01 to 0.1%). The rearrangement joins TRBV27 to TRBJ1-5; 7 bases are shared with TRBD1. The CDR3 length is 13 residues. Germline CDR1 is MNHEY and CDR2 is SMNVEV (reference sequence). With 8 bases clipped from V and 7 bases from J, the junction kept 8 bases outside the gene matches. In DNA form, the CDR3 reads TGTGCCAGCGGTTGGGACAGCAGCCAGCCCCAGCATTTT. It is translated as CASGWDSSQPQHF.

This clonotype was observed many times. This chain's CDR3 is CASSVVTGGEQYF. CDR3 nucleotides: TGTGCCAGCAGCGTAGTTACGGGAGGTGAGCAGTACTTC. The chain couples TRBV9 to TRBJ2-7, with 7 bases identical to TRBD2. J lost 7 bases, V lost 0 bases, and 4 bases had no gene match. The CDR3 totals 13 residues. Germline loops: CDR1 SGDLS, CDR2 YYNGEE.

The table lists this clonotype with many counts. The genes are TRBV25-1 and TRBJ2-3, with D possibly matching TRBD2 (6 bases). The V gene's germline CDR1 is MGHDK and CDR2 SYGVNS. CDR3 size: 14 residues. The V end was cut by 6 bases, the J end by 3 bases, with 13 bases between. CDR3 region: CASSRAGRTDTQYF. The CDR3 nucleotides read TGTGCCAGCAGCAGGGCGGGGCGGACAGATACGCAGTATTTT.

This clonotype occurred many times. The chain combines TRBV20-1 with TRBJ1-5; no reliable D call. The length of the CDR3 is 13 residues. Germline lookup yields CDR1 DFQATT and CDR2 SNEGSKA (reference sequence). V lost 3 bases and J 3 bases, leaving 9 bases between the germline ends. For the CDR3, the DNA is TGCAGTGCTAGTATGGATCACAATCAGCCCCAGCATTTT. Protein: CSASMDHNQPQHF.

In its sample, this clonotype was seen many times. The chain combines TRBV2 with TRBJ2-1; a possible D gene is TRBD2 (6 bases). This CDR3 is 11 amino acids long. Germline CDR1 and CDR2: SNHLY and FYNNEI. V shed 11 bases and J shed 8 bases, with 13 bases lying between them. The chain's CDR3 is CAHRLVHEQFF. CDR3 DNA: TGTGCCCATAGACTAGTGCATGAGCAGTTCTTC.

This clonotype has just a few counts. The CDR3 nucleotides read TGTGCCAGCAAGATCGGACAGGGGGCTAATTCACCCCTCCACTTT. Its translation is CASKIGQGANSPLHF. This chain uses TRBV6-6 with TRBJ1-6; 11 bases map to TRBD1. Trimming cost V 7 bases and J 6 bases; bases outside gene matches: 5. This CDR3 is built from 15 residues. The germline gives CDR1 MNHNY, CDR2 SVGAGI (reference sequence).

This clonotype was picked up many times. V is TRBV20-1 and J is TRBJ2-2; TRBD1 is a possible D gene (5 bases). The CDR3 is made up of 14 amino acids. Germline V gene lookup returns CDR1 DFQATT and CDR2 SNEGSKA (reference sequence). V was shortened by 1 base and J by 5 bases, with 11 bases between the two germline ends. CDR3 sequence reads: CSARVGVGTGELFF. Here the CDR3 DNA reads TGCAGTGCTAGAGTAGGGGTTGGGACCGGGGAGCTGTTTTTT.

The J gene is TRBJ2-7, the V gene TRBV5-4; 10 nucleotides align to TRBD1. V lost 2 bases and J lost 0; bases outside the gene matches: 11. The CDR3 covers 18 residues. From germline, CDR1 is SGHNT and CDR2 YYREEE (reference sequence). The CDR3 protein is CASSLGTGDPLSSYEQYF. The CDR3 DNA is TGTGCCAGCAGCTTAGGGACAGGGGACCCCCTAAGCTCCTACGAGCAGTACTTC.

This clonotype was observed many times. The chain uses TRBV28 and TRBJ2-1; 9 nucleotides align to TRBD2. Unmatched junction bases numbered 25, after V lost 5 bases and J lost 2 bases. CDR3 length: 22 amino acids. Germline lookup yields CDR1 MDHEN and CDR2 SYDVKM. CDR3 coding DNA: TGTGCCAGCAGTCCCCACCTTGGCGGGGGGGGCGTCCCTTGGTCGCCCTACAATGAGCAGTTCTTC. Translating it yields CASSPHLGGGGVPWSPYNEQFF.

The chain combines TRBV19 with TRBJ1-5, with D possibly TRBD1 on 5 matching bases. CDR1 LNHDA and CDR2 SQIVND come from the germline V gene (reference sequence). The CDR3 length is 15 residues. Trimming removed 3 bases from V and 3 bases from J, with 12 bases in between. In DNA form, the CDR3 reads TGTGCCAGTAGTATGTACAGGTCTCCCAATCAGCCCCAGCATTTT. This translates into CASSMYRSPNQPQHF.

This clonotype was counted a few times. This rearrangement joins TRBV27 to TRBJ2-5, with D possibly matching TRBD2 (6 bases). The germline V gene encodes CDR1 MNHEY and CDR2 SMNVEV (reference sequence). The CDR3 contains 16 residues. V dropped 5 bases and J dropped 0 bases, with 16 bases sitting between them. The CDR3 spells CASSPSPAGHQETQYF. CDR3 DNA: TGTGCCAGCAGTCCTTCCCCAGCGGGCCACCAAGAGACCCAGTACTTC.

In its sample, this clonotype was seen many times. The CDR3 DNA reads as TGTGCCAGTAGGTCTACTAGCGGGAGCATCCTCGAGCAGTACTTC. Protein: CASRSTSGSILEQYF. The J gene is TRBJ2-7, the V gene TRBV19, with 11 bases aligning to TRBD2. Germline V gene sequence: CDR1 LNHDA, CDR2 SQIVND (reference sequence). The CDR3 covers 15 residues. J gave up 6 bases and V 6 bases, and 10 bases lay outside the gene matches.

This clonotype appeared many times. This chain links TRBV20-1 with TRBJ2-3; possibly TRBD2 for D (5 bases). Trimming left V 3 bases short and J 6 bases short, with 7 bases between. Germline assignment: CDR1 DFQATT and CDR2 SNEGSKA (reference sequence). The CDR3 extends over 11 amino acids. The CDR3 DNA is TGCAGTGCTAGTAGAGGGGATACGCAGTATTTT. Its translation is CSASRGDTQYF.

This clonotype is medium-sized by share. This rearrangement joins TRBV29-1 to TRBJ1-1, with D tentatively TRBD1 (5 bases). The germline CDR1 and CDR2 sequences are SQVTM and ANQGSEA. The CDR3 has 12 residues. Trimming left V 4 bases short and J 4 bases short, with 10 bases between. The CDR3 loop reads CSVARDGTEAFF. The CDR3 nucleotides are TGCAGCGTTGCCAGGGATGGCACTGAAGCTTTCTTT.

This clonotype was detected many times. For the CDR3, the DNA is TGTGCCAGCCTTAGGGGAGGGATGAACACCGGGGAGCTGTTTTTT. Translation: CASLRGGMNTGELFF. The J gene is TRBJ2-2, the V gene TRBV12-3 or TRBV12-4; 7 nucleotides line up with TRBD2. This CDR3 comprises 15 residues. Trimming removed 8 bases from V and 1 base from J; junction bases left unmatched: 7.

The sample holds many counts of this clonotype. The chain links TRBV5-1 to TRBJ1-1; 8 bases match TRBD1. CDR1 is SGHRS, CDR2 YFSETQ, per germline. The J segment lost 6 bases and the V segment lost 3 bases, leaving 10 bases of the junction unmatched. This CDR3 contains 15 residues. The CDR3 nucleotides read TGCGCCAGCAGCTCAGGGGGCGCGGGGGTCGCTGAAGCTTTCTTT. This gives the protein CASSSGGAGVAEAFF.

This clonotype was detected ten times or more. This chain's CDR3 is CASRPGQGTYEQYF. In DNA form, the CDR3 reads TGTGCCAGTAGACCGGGACAGGGGACCTACGAGCAGTACTTC. The chain couples TRBV19 to TRBJ2-7; 10 nucleotides line up with TRBD1. The V gene's germline CDR1 is LNHDA and CDR2 SQIVND (reference sequence). Trimming removed 6 bases from V and 2 bases from J; junction bases left unmatched: 4. The CDR3 covers 14 residues.

This clonotype was detected ten times or more. This chain connects TRBV19 to TRBJ2-3; D uncertain. Trimming pared 6 bases from V and 4 bases from J, leaving 14 bases between. The CDR3 has 14 amino acids. The V gene's germline CDR1 is LNHDA and CDR2 SQIVND (reference sequence). In nucleotides, the CDR3 is TGTGCCAGTAGCGGGCCCCTCGGGCCAGATACGCAGTATTTT. Translating gives CASSGPLGPDTQYF.

This clonotype was seen many times. The chain is built from TRBV19 and TRBJ2-7; D not certain. This CDR3 comprises 13 residues. Germline V gene sequence: CDR1 LNHDA, CDR2 SQIVND (reference sequence). Between the trimmed V and J ends, which lost 8 bases and 0 bases, there was a span of 11 bases. In DNA, the CDR3 is TGTGCCAGTTCTACTTTGAGCTCCTACGAGCAGTACTTC. The encoded protein is CASSTLSSYEQYF.